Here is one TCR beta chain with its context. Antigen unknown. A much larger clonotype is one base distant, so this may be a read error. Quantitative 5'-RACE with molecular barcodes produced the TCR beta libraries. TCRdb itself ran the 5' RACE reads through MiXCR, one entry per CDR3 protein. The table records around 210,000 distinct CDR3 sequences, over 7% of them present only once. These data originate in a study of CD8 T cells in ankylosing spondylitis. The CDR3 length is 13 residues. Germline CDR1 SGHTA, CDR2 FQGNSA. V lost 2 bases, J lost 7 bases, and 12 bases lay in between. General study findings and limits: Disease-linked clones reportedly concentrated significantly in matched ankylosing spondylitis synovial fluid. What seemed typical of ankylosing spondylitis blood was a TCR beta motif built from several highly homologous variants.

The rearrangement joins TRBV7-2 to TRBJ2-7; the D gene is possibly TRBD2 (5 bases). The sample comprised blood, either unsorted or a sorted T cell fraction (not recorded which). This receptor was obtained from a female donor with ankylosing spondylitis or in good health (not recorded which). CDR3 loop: CASSLKVSEEQYF. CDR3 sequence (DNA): TGTGCCAGCAGCTTAAAGGTTAGCGAAGAGCAGTACTTC.